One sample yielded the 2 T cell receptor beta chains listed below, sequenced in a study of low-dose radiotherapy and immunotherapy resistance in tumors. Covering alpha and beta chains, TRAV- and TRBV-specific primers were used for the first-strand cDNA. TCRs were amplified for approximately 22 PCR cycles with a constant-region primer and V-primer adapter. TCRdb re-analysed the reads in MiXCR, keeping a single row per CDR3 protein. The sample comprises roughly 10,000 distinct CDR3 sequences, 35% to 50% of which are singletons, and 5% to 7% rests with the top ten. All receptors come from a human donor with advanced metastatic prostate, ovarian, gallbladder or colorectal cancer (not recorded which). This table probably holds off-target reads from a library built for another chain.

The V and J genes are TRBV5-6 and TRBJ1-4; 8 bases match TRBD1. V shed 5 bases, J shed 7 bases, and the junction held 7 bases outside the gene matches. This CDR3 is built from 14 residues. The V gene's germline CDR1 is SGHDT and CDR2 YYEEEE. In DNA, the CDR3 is TGTGCCAGCAGTTTCGGACAGGGTAGTGAAAAACTGTTTTTT. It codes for CASSFGQGSEKLFF.

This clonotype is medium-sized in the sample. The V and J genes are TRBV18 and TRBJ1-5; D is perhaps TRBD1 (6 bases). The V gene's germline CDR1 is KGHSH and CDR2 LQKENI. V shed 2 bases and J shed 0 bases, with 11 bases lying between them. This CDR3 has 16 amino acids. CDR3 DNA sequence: TGTGCCAGCTCACCAGGGGGACAAAATAGCAATCAGCCCCAGCATTTT. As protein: CASSPGGQNSNQPQHF. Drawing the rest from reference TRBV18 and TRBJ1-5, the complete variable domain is NAGVMQNPRHLVRRRGQEARLRCSPMKGHSHVYWYRQLPEEGLKFMVYLQKENIIDESGMPKERFSAEFPKEGPSILRIQQVVRGDSAAYFCASSPGGQNSNQPQHFGDGTRLSIL.